Listed below are T cell receptor beta chains from one sample, sequenced in a study of T cells in tumors after PD-1 blockade. Clones were read by immunoSEQ multiplex PCR, and TCRdb kept only the in-frame ones, dropping some. The profile shows approximately 560 clones, 65% to 75% of them singletons. Sample: tumor tissue, taken after anti-PD-1 treatment. The receptors shown here come from a human donor with basal cell carcinoma. The CDR3 runs from the conserved cysteine through the conserved F or W. The D gene is left open where the match is weak. Size is omitted from some rows. Given values are once, few, many or a class for expanded clones.

clone_size: few; d_call: -; v_call: TRBV28; j_call: TRBJ1-1; cdr3_nt: TGTGCCAGCAGTTTATTTCCACACCGGGGCACTGAAGCTTTCTTT; cdr3_aa: CASSLFPHRGTEAFF
clone_size: -; d_call: TRBD1; v_call: TRBV5-3; j_call: TRBJ2-2; cdr3_nt: TGTGCCAGAAGCCCCGGGACAGGGTCCACCGGGGAGCTGTTTTTT; cdr3_aa: CARSPGTGSTGELFF
clone_size: large; d_call: TRBD2; v_call: TRBV10-3; j_call: TRBJ2-1; cdr3_nt: TGTGCCATCAGTGACTCTAGCGGGGCTCGTGAGCAGTTCTTC; cdr3_aa: CAISDSSGAREQFF
clone_size: -; d_call: -; v_call: TRBV5-1; j_call: TRBJ1-4; cdr3_nt: TGCGCCAGCAGCTTGGGAGGAGTTGAAAAACTGTTTTTT; cdr3_aa: CASSLGGVEKLFF
clone_size: -; d_call: TRBD2; v_call: TRBV19; j_call: TRBJ2-1; cdr3_nt: TGTGCCACCACTAGCGGGGCTGGCAATGAGCAGTTCTTC; cdr3_aa: CATTSGAGNEQFF
clone_size: -; d_call: TRBD1; v_call: TRBV5-1; j_call: TRBJ2-1; cdr3_nt: TGCGCCAGCAGCTTGATCGGGGACAGGGGGGCAAATGAGCAGTTCTTC; cdr3_aa: CASSLIGDRGANEQFF
clone_size: once; d_call: -; v_call: TRBV28; j_call: TRBJ2-7; cdr3_nt: TGTGCCAGCAGTTTGCGGGGATATTCGAAGGAGCAGTACTTC; cdr3_aa: CASSLRGYSKEQYF
clone_size: -; d_call: TRBD1; v_call: TRBV12-3/TRBV12-4; j_call: TRBJ1-2; cdr3_nt: TGTGCCAGCAGTCCAGGGGACAGCTATGGCTACACCTTC; cdr3_aa: CASSPGDSYGYTF
clone_size: few; d_call: -; v_call: TRBV9; j_call: TRBJ2-1; cdr3_nt: TGTGCCAGCGGGGACATCAACAATGAGCAGTTCTTC; cdr3_aa: CASGDINNEQFF
clone_size: few; d_call: -; v_call: TRBV20-1; j_call: TRBJ2-5; cdr3_nt: TGCAGTGCTAGCCCCCTCGAGACCCAGTACTTC; cdr3_aa: CSASPLETQYF
clone_size: -; d_call: TRBD1; v_call: TRBV5-8; j_call: TRBJ1-2; cdr3_nt: TGTGCCAGCAGCTTCGGGACGGACAGGAACTATGGCTACACCTTC; cdr3_aa: CASSFGTDRNYGYTF
clone_size: few; d_call: -; v_call: TRBV5-1; j_call: TRBJ2-5; cdr3_nt: TGCGCCAGCAGCTTCCAAGAGACCCAGTACTTC; cdr3_aa: CASSFQETQYF
clone_size: -; d_call: TRBD1; v_call: TRBV5-6; j_call: TRBJ1-3; cdr3_nt: TGTGCCAGCAGCTCGACAGGGCCCCGCTCTGGAAACACCATATATTTT; cdr3_aa: CASSSTGPRSGNTIYF
clone_size: few; d_call: TRBD2; v_call: TRBV2; j_call: TRBJ2-1; cdr3_nt: TGTGCCAGCAGAGATCCGGGGGGGCTAAATGAGCAGTTCTTC; cdr3_aa: CASRDPGGLNEQFF
clone_size: -; d_call: TRBD1; v_call: TRBV18; j_call: TRBJ1-6; cdr3_nt: TGTGCCAGCTCGACAGGGGGTAATTCACCCCTCCACTTT; cdr3_aa: CASSTGGNSPLHF
clone_size: once; d_call: -; v_call: TRBV27; j_call: TRBJ1-5; cdr3_nt: TGTGCCAGCAGTTCCTTCGGACAGAGGGATCAGCCCCAGCATTTT; cdr3_aa: CASSSFGQRDQPQHF
clone_size: -; d_call: -; v_call: TRBV30; j_call: TRBJ1-4; cdr3_nt: TGTGCCTGGAGTGTAGGTCCTACGTCCCTTTTT; cdr3_aa: CAWSVGPTSLF
clone_size: -; d_call: TRBD1; v_call: TRBV7-8; j_call: TRBJ2-5; cdr3_nt: TGTGCCAGCAGCTTAGCGCTAAGAGGGGGCGGTGAAGAGGGAGAGACCCAGTACTTC; cdr3_aa: CASSLALRGGGEEGETQYF
clone_size: -; d_call: TRBD2; v_call: TRBV11-3; j_call: TRBJ2-3; cdr3_nt: TGTGCCAGCAGCGCGGGACTAGCGGCAAGCACAGATACGCAGTATTTT; cdr3_aa: CASSAGLAASTDTQYF
clone_size: -; d_call: TRBD2; v_call: TRBV9; j_call: TRBJ2-3; cdr3_nt: TGTGCCAGCAGCGCCGAAGCGGGAGTGACAGATACGCAGTATTTT; cdr3_aa: CASSAEAGVTDTQYF
clone_size: -; d_call: -; v_call: TRBV11-3; j_call: TRBJ2-1; cdr3_nt: TGTGCCAGCAGCTTAGAAGGGTCAGTTGGCTCCTACAATGAGCAGTTCTTC; cdr3_aa: CASSLEGSVGSYNEQFF
clone_size: -; d_call: TRBD2; v_call: TRBV10-3; j_call: TRBJ2-7; cdr3_nt: TGTGCCATCAGTGAGCCTAGCGGGAGGGCCGGCTACGAGCAGTACTTC; cdr3_aa: CAISEPSGRAGYEQYF
clone_size: -; d_call: TRBD2; v_call: TRBV7-6; j_call: TRBJ2-2; cdr3_nt: TGTGCCAGCAGCTTAGGGACTAGCGGAGGAGGAAACACCGGGGAGCTGTTTTTT; cdr3_aa: CASSLGTSGGGNTGELFF
clone_size: few; d_call: TRBD2; v_call: TRBV4-3; j_call: TRBJ2-3; cdr3_nt: TGCGCCAGCAGCCAAGCTAGCGGGAGGGTTGGAGGCACAGATACGCAGTATTTT; cdr3_aa: CASSQASGRVGGTDTQYF
clone_size: -; d_call: TRBD1; v_call: TRBV7-9; j_call: TRBJ1-4; cdr3_nt: TGTGCCAGCAGCTTATACAGGGGCCGAAATGAAAAACTGTTTTTT; cdr3_aa: CASSLYRGRNEKLFF
clone_size: -; d_call: -; v_call: TRBV7-2; j_call: TRBJ1-3; cdr3_nt: TGTGCCAGCAGCTTACAAGGAGCGGGAAACACCATATATTTT; cdr3_aa: CASSLQGAGNTIYF
clone_size: few; d_call: -; v_call: TRBV30; j_call: TRBJ1-2; cdr3_nt: TGTGCCTGGACTATGACGGGACTGCTCGACGGCTACACCTTC; cdr3_aa: CAWTMTGLLDGYTF
clone_size: -; d_call: -; v_call: TRBV7-9; j_call: TRBJ1-1; cdr3_nt: TGTGCCAGCAGCTATTCCGGGACAAATATGAACACTGAAGCTTTCTTT; cdr3_aa: CASSYSGTNMNTEAFF
clone_size: once; d_call: TRBD2; v_call: TRBV19; j_call: TRBJ2-3; cdr3_nt: TGTGCCAGTAGCCTCCGGACTAGCGGGGCGAGCACAGATACGCAGTATTTT; cdr3_aa: CASSLRTSGASTDTQYF
clone_size: -; d_call: TRBD2; v_call: TRBV5-6; j_call: TRBJ2-7; cdr3_nt: TGTGCCAGCAGCTTGGCCAAGCGCGGGAGGCCCTACGAGCAGTACTTC; cdr3_aa: CASSLAKRGRPYEQYF
clone_size: -; d_call: -; v_call: TRBV20-1; j_call: TRBJ1-5; cdr3_nt: TGCAGTGCTAGTAGGCAGGGGAACAATCAGCCCCAGCATTTT; cdr3_aa: CSASRQGNNQPQHF
clone_size: -; d_call: -; v_call: TRBV18; j_call: TRBJ2-3; cdr3_nt: TGTGCCAGCTCACCAAGGGCCGGCACAGATACGCAGTATTTT; cdr3_aa: CASSPRAGTDTQYF
clone_size: large; d_call: TRBD1; v_call: TRBV6-5; j_call: TRBJ2-1; cdr3_nt: TGTGCCAGCGGGACAGGGGTAAATGAGCAGTTCTTC; cdr3_aa: CASGTGVNEQFF
clone_size: -; d_call: -; v_call: TRBV18; j_call: TRBJ2-3; cdr3_nt: TGTGCCAGCTCACCACGGCTAGTCACAGATACGCAGTATTTT; cdr3_aa: CASSPRLVTDTQYF
clone_size: -; d_call: TRBD2; v_call: TRBV19; j_call: TRBJ2-2; cdr3_nt: TGTGCCAGTAATCCCCCGGCGGGGGAGGTCACCGGGGAGCTGTTTTTT; cdr3_aa: CASNPPAGEVTGELFF
clone_size: -; d_call: -; v_call: TRBV11-3; j_call: TRBJ2-1; cdr3_nt: TGTGCCAGCAGCTCGACGTCGAAGGGGGGGGACAGCGCCTACAATGAGCAGTTCTTC; cdr3_aa: CASSSTSKGGDSAYNEQFF
clone_size: once; d_call: -; v_call: TRBV7-2; j_call: TRBJ2-4; cdr3_nt: TGTGCCAGCAGCCAAACCGGGACTTTGCCGTACTTC; cdr3_aa: CASSQTGTLPYF
clone_size: -; d_call: -; v_call: TRBV5-4; j_call: TRBJ1-2; cdr3_nt: TGTGCCAGCAGCAGCACAGGGCTCTATGGCTACACCTTC; cdr3_aa: CASSSTGLYGYTF
clone_size: -; d_call: -; v_call: TRBV19; j_call: TRBJ2-6; cdr3_nt: TGTGCCAGTAGTTTAGGGTCTGGGGCCAACGTCCTGACTTTC; cdr3_aa: CASSLGSGANVLTF
clone_size: -; d_call: TRBD2; v_call: TRBV2; j_call: TRBJ2-1; cdr3_nt: TGTGCCACCGGACTAGCGGGGAGGTATCAGCAGTTCTTC; cdr3_aa: CATGLAGRYQQFF
clone_size: -; d_call: TRBD1; v_call: TRBV29-1; j_call: TRBJ1-1; cdr3_nt: TGCAGCGTAAGTCAGGGGGGCGACACTGAAGCTTTCTTT; cdr3_aa: CSVSQGGDTEAFF
clone_size: -; d_call: TRBD2; v_call: TRBV9; j_call: TRBJ2-5; cdr3_nt: TGTGCCAGCAGCATATCTCTGACTAGCGGTGAGACCCAGTACTTC; cdr3_aa: CASSISLTSGETQYF
clone_size: -; d_call: -; v_call: TRBV15; j_call: TRBJ2-1; cdr3_nt: TGTGCCACCAGCAGAGATCTGGGTGAGCAGTTCTTC; cdr3_aa: CATSRDLGEQFF
clone_size: -; d_call: -; v_call: TRBV9; j_call: TRBJ1-1; cdr3_nt: TGTGCCAGCAGCGTAGATGGGGAGAACACTGAAGCTTTCTTT; cdr3_aa: CASSVDGENTEAFF
clone_size: few; d_call: TRBD2; v_call: TRBV5-8; j_call: TRBJ2-3; cdr3_nt: TGTGCCAGCAGCTTGGCCCCGATAGGACTAGCGGGGGGCACAGATACGCAGTATTTT; cdr3_aa: CASSLAPIGLAGGTDTQYF